This T cell receptor beta chain came from a study of blood T cell repertoires in COVID-19 (dated by TCRdb to 2018 to 2020). General notes on the study: Samples from collaborators originated in the United States, Italy and Spain and spanned both the acute and convalescent phases of COVID-19. The material from the prospective study consisted of cDNA or gDNA derived from T cells, B-cell-depleted T cells, or PBMCs. The dataset comprised deeply sampled blood TCRbeta repertoires from subjects exposed to, actively infected with, or recovered from COVID-19. The repertoires were released in a freely available public database meant as a resource for research on the immune response to SARS-CoV-2. The samples were drawn from two sources: the first 160 participants of the ongoing ImmuneRACE study, and over 1,000 subjects contributed by 6 global collaborators. Sample metadata almost always included a de-identified subject ID, COVID-19 status, age in years and sex. HLA class I and class II types, where available, came from metadata supplied by the sample provider rather than from assay-based typing. On the study overall, not on this receptor specifically: The amount of clinical and demographic metadata varied by source and participant and was provided uncurated.

Whole blood was collected in K2EDTA tubes by collaborating institutions according to the institutions' own protocols. Collaborator samples were shipped for TCRbeta analysis as frozen whole blood, isolated PBMCs, or DNA extracted from either sample type. As for this clone: Its antigen is currently not known. No much larger clone is present one base from it, and per-base qualities are unavailable.

The immunoSEQ Assay, a bias-controlled multiplex PCR, was used to amplify TCRbeta CDR3 regions from genomic DNA. The original methods were these. Within the assay, amplification of reference gene primers was used to estimate how many nucleated cells each sample contained. To quantify the absolute abundance of each unique TCRbeta CDR3 rearrangement, sequence reads were collapsed and filtered. For each sample, productive Simpson clonality was calculated as the square root of Simpson's diversity index over productive rearrangements. Held by TCRdb, this immuneACCESS table contains in-frame sequences only and omits some clones. Under half of the omission traces to an unresolved V gene where checked; the cause of the rest is unknown. V and J calls and clone size are as listed in that table; D and trimming were resolved from the DNA. The sample table shows approximately 80,000 clones, and 88% are seen once. Around 40% of the sample belongs to the ten largest clones.

From the cysteine up to the phenylalanine, the CDR3 has a length of 15 residues. Of the read, only the CDR3 DNA is kept; its 45 bases are in frame from base 1. CDR1 and CDR2 (LGHNA, YSLEER) derive from the germline V gene. Germline trimming: 1 base from V, 3 bases from J; junction bases outside gene matches: 4. The sequence derives from a human donor in a cohort sampled during active COVID-19. The sample taken for sequencing was peripheral blood. This receptor chain uses TRBV4-3 and TRBJ2-7, with 9 bases in between that match TRBD2. Read as DNA, the sequence is TGCGCCAGCAGCCAAGTAGCGGGAGTGCGCTACGAGCAGTACTTC. This is translated as CASSQVAGVRYEQYF.